The 8 T cell receptor beta chains listed next were all sequenced from one sample in a study of blood T cells in healthy people across ages (dated by TCRdb to between 2015 and 2016). The library was obtained by 5' RACE. The second PCR ran for about 6 to 12 cycles and used a J-beta primer mix along with a sample-barcoded 5' primer. TCRdb trimmed public reads at Q25 via fastp, called clones via MiXCR and kept in-frame beta chains. All rows with the same CDR3 protein become a single entry with the most common DNA and genes. Here the sample has 1.5 million to 2 million distinct CDR3 sequences; roughly 43% occur a single time. Together, the top ten hold around 23% of the sample. Sequenced sample: blood. The receptors were gathered from a human donor in good health.

The chain has TRBV20-1 and TRBJ2-5, with D possibly matching TRBD2 (6 bases). Germline assignment: CDR1 DFQATT and CDR2 SNEGSKA (reference sequence). The CDR3 consists of 14 residues. Trimming removed 4 bases from V and 2 bases from J, with 14 bases in between. CDR3 sequence reads: CSAKDSRGQETQYF. The CDR3 DNA follows: TGCAGTGCTAAGGACTCGCGGGGTCAAGAGACCCAGTACTTC.

CDR3 nucleotides: TGTGCCAGCAGCCAAGCCGGGCCCGAAAAGCGGCTGTTTTTT. Translating gives CASSQAGPEKRLFF. The V and J genes are TRBV3-1 and TRBJ1-4, with D uncertain. Germline V gives CDR1 LGHDT, CDR2 YNNKEL (reference sequence). Trimming left V 1 base short and J 14 bases short, with 17 bases between. The CDR3 totals 14 residues.

Concerning this clonotype itself: Given a much more abundant clone one base away, this may be a read error. The chain combines TRBV11-1 with TRBJ2-5, with unresolved D. CDR1 is SGHAT and CDR2 is FQDESV in the germline V gene (reference sequence). The CDR3 extends over 13 amino acids. V was cut by 0 bases and J by 13 bases, with 15 bases left in between. This chain's CDR3 is CASSLAETTRSYF. The DNA for the CDR3 is TGTGCCAGCAGCTTAGCGGAGACAACGCGTTCGTACTTC.

This clonotype was found a few times. The rearrangement joins TRBV20-1 to TRBJ1-1; weak D call: TRBD1 (6 bases). V was shortened by 0 bases and J by 5 bases, with 10 bases between the two germline ends. Germline CDR1 is DFQATT and CDR2 is SNEGSKA (reference sequence). CDR3 length: 13 residues. In nucleotides, the CDR3 is TGCAGTGCTAGAGAGGACAGTCTGACTGAAGCTTTCTTT. Protein: CSAREDSLTEAFF.

This clonotype was detected a few times. The chain links TRBV6-2 or TRBV6-3 to TRBJ2-1, with 8 bases identical to TRBD2. Germline-derived CDR1 and CDR2 are MNHEY and SVGEGT. V trimming: 2 bases; J trimming: 7 bases; junction bases outside the gene matches: 10. The CDR3 is made up of 16 amino acids. DNA for the CDR3: TGTGCCAGCAGTTACCATGACTTAGCGGGGAGGAATGAGCAGTTCTTC. It translates to CASSYHDLAGRNEQFF.

This clonotype was picked up a small number of times. The rearrangement links TRBV29-1 to TRBJ1-1; the D is unclear. With 7 bases removed from V and 7 bases from J, the gap between germline ends came to 10 bases. The CDR3 is 10 amino acids. The V gene's germline CDR1 is SQVTM and CDR2 ANQGSEA. The CDR3 reads CSGFRNEAFF. For the CDR3, the DNA is TGCAGCGGGTTCCGTAATGAAGCTTTCTTT.

J is TRBJ2-3 and V is TRBV7-2; TRBD1 is a possible D gene (6 bases). The CDR3 totals 16 residues. V was trimmed by 5 bases and J by 6 bases, leaving 21 bases between them. Per the germline V gene, CDR1 is SGHTA and CDR2 is FQGNSA. The CDR3 loop is CASSGSGTPRWDTQYF. The CDR3, as DNA: TGTGCCAGCAGCGGCTCCGGGACACCGCGGTGGGATACGCAGTATTTT.

This chain joins TRBV13 and TRBJ2-1; D might be TRBD1 or TRBD2, each matching 5 bases. V shed 6 bases and J shed 5 bases, with 8 bases lying between them. CDR3 length: 12 residues. CDR1 is PRHDT, CDR2 FYEKMQ, per germline (reference sequence). This chain's CDR3 is CASREGNNEQFF. The CDR3 nucleotides read TGTGCCAGCAGAGAGGGGAACAATGAGCAGTTCTTC.